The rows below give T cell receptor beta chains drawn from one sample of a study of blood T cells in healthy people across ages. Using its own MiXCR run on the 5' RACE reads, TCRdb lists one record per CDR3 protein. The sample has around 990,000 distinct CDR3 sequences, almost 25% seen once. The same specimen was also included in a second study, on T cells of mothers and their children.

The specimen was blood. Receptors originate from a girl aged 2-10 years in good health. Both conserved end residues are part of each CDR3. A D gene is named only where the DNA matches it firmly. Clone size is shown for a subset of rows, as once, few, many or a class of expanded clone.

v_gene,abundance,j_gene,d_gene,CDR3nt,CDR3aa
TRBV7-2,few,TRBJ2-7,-,TGTGCCAGCAGCTTAGTTGCCAGGGACTCCTACGAGCAGTACTTC,CASSLVARDSYEQYF
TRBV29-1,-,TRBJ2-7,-,TGCAGCGTTGAAGGGGGAACGACCTACGAGCAGTACTTC,CSVEGGTTYEQYF
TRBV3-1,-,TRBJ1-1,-,TGTGCCAGCAGCCCCTTTGAGGTAGGGACTGAAGCTTTCTTT,CASSPFEVGTEAFF
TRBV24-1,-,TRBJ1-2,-,TGTGCCACCAGTGCTGGCGACGATGGACGGGGTCCTGGCTACACCTTC,CATSAGDDGRGPGYTF
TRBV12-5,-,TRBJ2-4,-,TGTGCTAGTTCCGGGAATTCGCACATTCAGTACTTC,CASSGNSHIQYF
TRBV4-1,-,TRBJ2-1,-,TGCGCCAGCAGCTATAGCAACGGGCCTGGGGAGCAGTTCTTC,CASSYSNGPGEQFF
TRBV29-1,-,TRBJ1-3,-,TGCAGCGCCGGGGCCCTCGCCTCTAAAAACACCATATATTTT,CSAGALASKNTIYF
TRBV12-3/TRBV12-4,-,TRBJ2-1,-,TGTGCCAGCAGTTCCTCTAGCAGGGACCACAATGAGCAGTTCTTC,CASSSSSRDHNEQFF
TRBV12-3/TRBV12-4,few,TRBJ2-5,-,TGTGCCAGCAGTTCATCCCTGAAGTTGGTCTCGAGGATGACCCAGTACTTC,CASSSSLKLVSRMTQYF
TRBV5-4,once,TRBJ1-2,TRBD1,TGTGCCAGCAGCTTTTACAGGGGAGGAGGCTACACCTTC,CASSFYRGGGYTF
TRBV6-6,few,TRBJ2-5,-,TGTGCCAGCAGGGTACTAGTTGGGACCCAGTACTTC,CASRVLVGTQYF
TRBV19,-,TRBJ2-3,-,TGTGCCAGTAGTAGCTACAGGGACTTCACAGATACGCAGTATTTT,CASSSYRDFTDTQYF
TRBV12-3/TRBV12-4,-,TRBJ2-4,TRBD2,TGTGCCAGCAGTCCCCGGGGGGTCAGGAACATTCAGTACTTC,CASSPRGVRNIQYF
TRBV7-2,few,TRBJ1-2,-,TGTGCCAGCAGCCTAGGGAGGGGGGAGGACTATGGCTACACCTTC,CASSLGRGEDYGYTF
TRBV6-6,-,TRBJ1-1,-,TGTGCCAGCAGTCGACGGGAGGGGGCTGAAGCTTTCTTT,CASSRREGAEAFF
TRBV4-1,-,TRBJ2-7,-,TGCGCCAGCAGCCGAGATCTGGGCGGAACCTACGAGCAGTACTTC,CASSRDLGGTYEQYF
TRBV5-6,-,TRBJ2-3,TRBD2,TGTGCCAGCAGCTTTACCCAGCGGGAGATCTGGGGCTTAGAAGATACGCAGTATTTT,CASSFTQREIWGLEDTQYF
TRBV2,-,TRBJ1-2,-,TGTGCCAGCAGACCTACGGGCATTCGAAATGGCTTC,CASRPTGIRNGF
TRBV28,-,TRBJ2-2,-,TGTGCCAGCAGTTCCCAGCGTGGGGAGCTGTTTTTT,CASSSQRGELFF
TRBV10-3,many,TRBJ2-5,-,TGTGCCATCAACCCCGGGACATCTCAAGAGACCCAGTACTTC,CAINPGTSQETQYF
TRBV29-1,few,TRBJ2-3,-,TGCAGCGTTGGGCAGGGTGGAGATACGCAGTATTTT,CSVGQGGDTQYF
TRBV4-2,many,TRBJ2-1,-,TGTGCCAGCAGCCAAGATAGGGGGGATGAGCAGTTCTTC,CASSQDRGDEQFF
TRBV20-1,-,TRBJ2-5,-,TGCAGTGCTAGTTCGTCGCGGGGACTCCAAGAGACCCAGTACTTC,CSASSSRGLQETQYF
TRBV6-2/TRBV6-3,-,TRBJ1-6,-,TGTGCCAGCAGTATGGGTGATCCCCTCCACTTT,CASSMGDPLHF
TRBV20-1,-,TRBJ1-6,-,TGCAGTGCTAGAGACCGGGTCTGGGGTAATTCACCCCTCCACTTT,CSARDRVWGNSPLHF
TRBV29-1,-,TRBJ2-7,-,TGCAGCGTTGAAGAGTACGCGGCAGGGCCGGGCGAGCAGTACTTC,CSVEEYAAGPGEQYF
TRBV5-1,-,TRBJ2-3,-,TGCGCCAGCAGCTTCAGGAATGGGATGACAGATACGCAGTATTTT,CASSFRNGMTDTQYF
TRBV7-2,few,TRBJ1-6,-,TGTGCCAGCAGCCCCGACAGCCTTACCCTCCACTTT,CASSPDSLTLHF
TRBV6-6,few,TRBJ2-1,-,TGTGCCAGCACCTCTCCCCCCAATGAGCAGTTCTTC,CASTSPPNEQFF
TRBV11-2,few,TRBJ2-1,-,TGTGCCAGCAGCTCAACAGAGGACTACTCCTACAATGAGCAGTTCTTC,CASSSTEDYSYNEQFF
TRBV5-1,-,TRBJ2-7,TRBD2,TGCGCCAGCAGCCTGGCATTGGGAGGGGTATACGAGCAGTACTTC,CASSLALGGVYEQYF
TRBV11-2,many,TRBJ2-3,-,TGTGCCAGCAGCCCCGGGACAGATACGCAGTATTTT,CASSPGTDTQYF
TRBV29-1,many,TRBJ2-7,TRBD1,TGCAGCGTTGGGACCTTGAGACAGGGGGGTTCCTACGAGCAGTACTTC,CSVGTLRQGGSYEQYF
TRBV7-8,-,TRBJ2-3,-,TGTGCCAGCAGCTTATTTTCCTGGGTAGATACGCAGTATTTT,CASSLFSWVDTQYF
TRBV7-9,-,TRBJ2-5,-,TGTGCCAGCAGCCACGGAGGGGAGACCCAGTACTTC,CASSHGGETQYF
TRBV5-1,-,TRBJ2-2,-,-,CASSSGTGRTPGSCFF
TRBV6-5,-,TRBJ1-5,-,TGTGCCAGCAGGAAGGACCGAAACAATCAGCCCCAGCATTTT,CASRKDRNNQPQHF
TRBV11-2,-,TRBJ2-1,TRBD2,TGTGCCAGCAGCTTAGTATCGGCTAGCGGCAATGAGCAGTTCTTC,CASSLVSASGNEQFF
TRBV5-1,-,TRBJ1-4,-,TGCGCCAGCAGCCCCGGAACGACCAGGGCTAATGAAAAACTGTTTTTT,CASSPGTTRANEKLFF
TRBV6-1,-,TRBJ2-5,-,TGTGCCAGCAGTATACTGAGGCAAGAGACCCAGTACTTC,CASSILRQETQYF
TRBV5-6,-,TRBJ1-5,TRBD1,TGTGCCAGCAGCAATGACAGGGTACACAATCAGCCCCAGCATTTT,CASSNDRVHNQPQHF
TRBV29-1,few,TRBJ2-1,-,TGCAGCGTTGTAGAGGGAGGAAATGAGCAGTTCTTC,CSVVEGGNEQFF
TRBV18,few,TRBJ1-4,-,TGTGCCAGCTCATCCACAGGGTGGGAAAAACTGTTTTTT,CASSSTGWEKLFF
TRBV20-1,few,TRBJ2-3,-,TGCAGTGCTCCTTCGCGGGACACAGATACGCAGTATTTT,CSAPSRDTDTQYF
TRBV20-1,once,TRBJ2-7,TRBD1,TGCAGTGCTAGAGAGCCGACAGGGGGCGACGAGCAGTACTTC,CSAREPTGGDEQYF
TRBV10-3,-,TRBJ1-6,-,TGTGCCATAAGGTCAGGCTATAATTCACCCCTCCACTTT,CAIRSGYNSPLHF
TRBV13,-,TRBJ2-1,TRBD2,TGTGCCAGCAGACGTACTAGCGGGCGGAGCTCCTACAATGAGCAGTTCTTC,CASRRTSGRSSYNEQFF
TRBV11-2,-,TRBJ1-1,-,TGTGCCAGCAGCTTAGAAGGATGGTCCACTGAAGCTTTCTTT,CASSLEGWSTEAFF
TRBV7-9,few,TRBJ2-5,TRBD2,TGTGCCAGCACCCAAGCGGGAGGAGGGATATCAGCGGAGACCCAGTACTTC,CASTQAGGGISAETQYF
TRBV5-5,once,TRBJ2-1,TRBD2,TGTGCCAGCAGCTGGACGCTAGCGGGAGCCCACAATGAGCAGTTCTTC,CASSWTLAGAHNEQFF
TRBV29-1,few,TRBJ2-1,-,TGCAGCGTTCCTTTGAACAGTAACAATGAGCAGTTCTTC,CSVPLNSNNEQFF
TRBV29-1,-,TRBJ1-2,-,TGCAGCGTTGAATGGCCACCGGGCTCTAGAGGCTACACCTTC,CSVEWPPGSRGYTF